This T cell receptor (beta chain) originates from a study of somatic mutations in cytotoxic T cells in rheumatoid arthritis. The assay was immunoSEQ multiplex PCR, and TCRdb's table has in-frame clones only and misses some. The sample includes 9,900 or so clones, around four fifths of them seen just once. The CDR3 is 15 residues long. V gave up 6 bases and J gave up 5 bases, with 18 bases separating them. Per germline, CDR1 SGHRS and CDR2 YFSETQ. The clonotype was recovered from an adult with rheumatoid arthritis. Sequenced material: CD8+ T cells sorted from blood. The chain joins TRBV5-1 to TRBJ2-1, with TRBD2 as a possible D gene (5 bases). The CDR3 loop reads CASTPGRAIHNEQFF. The CDR3 DNA reads as TGCGCCAGCACCCCCGGGCGGGCAATCCACAATGAGCAGTTCTTC. Filled out from reference TRBV5-1 and TRBJ2-1, the complete variable domain reads KAGVTQTPRYLIKTRGQQVTLSCSPISGHRSVSWYQQTPGQGLQFLFEYFSETQRNKGNFPGRFSGRQFSNSRSEMNVSTLELGDSALYLCASTPGRAIHNEQFFGPGTRLTVL.